This TCR beta chain comes out of a study of cytomegalovirus exposure and HLA in healthy donors. PCR involved 60 Vbeta and 13 Jbeta primers. Sequencing used immunoSEQ multiplex PCR; TCRdb keeps in-frame clones, though not all of them. The sample lists 130,000 or so clones, approximately 85% occurring once. V was clipped by 9 bases and J by 6 bases, with 18 bases between them. Germline V gives CDR1 MNHEY, CDR2 SVGAGI. The CDR3 is 13 amino acids. The sequence was collected from a woman between 40 and 55 years old in good health and CMV-seronegative. The source material was PBMCs. The chain carries TRBV6-5 and TRBJ2-7; D possibly corresponds to TRBD2 (5 bases). CDR3 residues: CASHQGPGIEQYF. CDR3 nucleotide sequence: TGTGCCAGTCACCAAGGACCGGGGATCGAGCAGTACTTC.